These 10 T cell receptor beta chains share one sample of origin, sequenced in a study of cytomegalovirus exposure and HLA in healthy donors. Primers included in the PCR were 60 Vbeta and 13 Jbeta primers. Sequencing was performed with immunoSEQ multiplex PCR; in TCRdb, only in-frame clones are kept and a portion is missing. Of approximately 110,000 clones listed, just under 75% are singletons. The sequenced material came from PBMCs. The receptors here all came from a man aged 50-60 years in good health and CMV-seropositive.

This clone was counted between two and nine times. The chain recombines TRBV5-1 with TRBJ2-7, with 9 bases lining up with TRBD2. The CDR3 contains 15 residues. With 0 bases clipped from V and 0 bases from J, the junction kept 1 base outside the gene matches. Germline values: CDR1 SGHRS, CDR2 YFSETQ. The chain's CDR3 is CASSLEREVSYEQYF. The CDR3 bases are TGCGCCAGCAGCTTGGAGCGGGAGGTCTCCTACGAGCAGTACTTC.

The genes are TRBV11-2 and TRBJ2-5; 10 nucleotides match TRBD1. The germline CDR1 and CDR2 sequences are SGHAT and FQNNGV. The ends lost 5 bases at V and 5 bases at J; junction bases unmatched: 8. This CDR3 region has 15 residues. CDR3 protein: CASSPGTGVGETQYF. For the CDR3, the DNA is TGTGCCAGCAGCCCCGGGACAGGGGTTGGGGAGACCCAGTACTTC.

The V gene is TRBV6-1, the J gene TRBJ2-7; the match to TRBD1 covers 7 bases. CDR3 size: 13 residues. CDR1 MNHNS and CDR2 SASEGT come from the germline V gene. Trimming cost V 10 bases and J 6 bases; bases outside gene matches: 12. CDR3 loop: CATLRQGLGEQYF. CDR3 nucleotides: TGTGCCACCCTTAGACAGGGTTTAGGCGAGCAGTACTTC.

The chain recombines TRBV7-9 with TRBJ2-7, with D possibly matching TRBD2 (6 bases). The V end was cut by 5 bases, the J end by 5 bases, with 16 bases between. The CDR3 sequence is 14 residues long. In germline, CDR1 is SEHNR, CDR2 FQNEAQ (reference sequence). For the CDR3, the DNA is TGTGCCAGCAGCCGGATGCGGGATGTCGACGAGCAGTACTTC. It codes for CASSRMRDVDEQYF.

This clone was found a few times. This rearrangement joins TRBV27 to TRBJ1-5; D ambiguous. CDR3 length equals 13 residues. V lost 5 bases, J lost 7 bases, and 12 bases lay in between. CDR1 and CDR2 (germline): MNHEY, SMNVEV (reference sequence). CDR3 residues: CASSKLGGQPQHF. The CDR3, as DNA: TGTGCCAGCAGTAAATTGGGAGGGCAGCCCCAGCATTTT.

This sequence joins TRBV28 and TRBJ1-4; 8 nucleotides line up with TRBD1. V gave up 5 bases and J gave up 7 bases; unmatched junction bases: 9. The CDR3 spans 15 residues. Germline CDR1 and CDR2: MDHEN and SYDVKM. For the CDR3, the DNA is TGTGCCAGCAGTGCCCCAGGACAGGGAGGTGAAAAACTGTTTTTT. It translates to CASSAPGQGGEKLFF.

This clone was picked up one time. The chain couples TRBV6-1 to TRBJ1-2; perhaps TRBD1 as D (5 bases). CDR3 length equals 14 residues. V lost 4 bases and J 2 bases, leaving 11 bases between the germline ends. The germline gives CDR1 MNHNS, CDR2 SASEGT. DNA of the CDR3: TGTGCCAGCAGTGCAGGGTCAGCCAACTATGGCTACACCTTC. As protein: CASSAGSANYGYTF.

The chain joins TRBV7-9 to TRBJ2-7; TRBD2 aligns across 9 bases. The trim removed 0 bases at V and 0 bases at J, leaving 3 bases unmatched. This CDR3 spans 16 amino acids. Looked up from germline, CDR1 is SEHNR and CDR2 is FQNEAQ (reference sequence). This CDR3 is CASSLASGGSSYEQYF. The CDR3 bases are TGTGCCAGCAGCTTAGCTAGCGGGGGTAGCTCCTACGAGCAGTACTTC.

The J gene is TRBJ2-1, the V gene TRBV2; D not resolved. Trimming removed 8 bases at V and 8 bases at J, with 13 bases between. The CDR3 has 12 residues. Germline CDR1 is SNHLY and CDR2 is FYNNEI. CDR3 loop: CASDFMGHEQFF. DNA for the CDR3: TGTGCCAGCGATTTTATGGGCCATGAGCAGTTCTTC.

V is TRBV4-2 and J is TRBJ2-5; a weak D match, TRBD1 (5 bases). Germline V gene data show CDR1 as LGHNA and CDR2 as YNFKEQ. The CDR3 loop spans 14 amino acids. Trimming cost V 0 bases and J 4 bases, with 9 bases left between them. The CDR3 bases are TGTGCCAGCAGCCAAGATACAAGGGGAGAGACCCAGTACTTC. This codes for CASSQDTRGETQYF.